Presented here are 26 T cell receptor beta chains from one specimen sequenced in a study of T cells after yellow fever vaccination. Each CDR3 protein is one row after TCRdb ran MiXCR on the 5' RACE reads. The sample lists 400,000 to 450,000 distinct CDR3 sequences, about 17% seen once, with over 15% in the top ten. The input for sequencing was PBMCs, taken before the yellow fever booster vaccination. The receptors were gathered from a man aged 18-30 years who received the YFV17D yellow fever vaccine.

This clonotype was detected ten times or more. This chain uses TRBV7-2 with TRBJ1-2; 7 bases map to TRBD1. This CDR3 has 19 amino acids. Trimming at V came to 5 bases and at J to 2 bases, leaving 20 bases not matched to a gene. The germline V gene has CDR1 SGHTA and CDR2 FQGNSA. The CDR3 nucleotides read TGTGCCAGCAGCCAACCCATTCAGAGGGGGCGCCGTGTGAACTATGGCTACACCTTC. Residues: CASSQPIQRGRRVNYGYTF. Full variable domain (outside the CDR3, taken from reference TRBV7-2 and TRBJ1-2): GAGVSQSPSNKVTEKGKDVELRCDPISGHTALYWYRQSLGQGLEFLIYFQGNSAPDKSGLPSDRFSAERTGGSVSTLTIQRTQQEDSAVYLCASSQPIQRGRRVNYGYTFGSGTRLTVV.

This chain joins TRBV9 and TRBJ2-7, with D tentatively TRBD2 (6 bases). Looked up from germline, CDR1 is SGDLS and CDR2 is YYNGEE. Trimming took off 0 bases at V and 7 bases at J, with 11 bases between the two ends. CDR3 size: 13 residues. The CDR3 region is CASSVGRGGEQYF. CDR3 DNA sequence: TGTGCCAGCAGCGTAGGGCGGGGTGGGGAGCAGTACTTC. The complete variable domain, with remaining parts taken from reference TRBV9 and TRBJ2-7, reads DSGVTQTPKHLITATGQRVTLRCSPRSGDLSVYWYQQSLDQGLQFLIQYYNGEERAKGNILERFSAQQFPDLHSELNLSSLELGDSALYFCASSVGRGGEQYFGPGTRLTVT.

This clonotype was picked up a small number of times. The chain carries TRBV12-3 or TRBV12-4 and TRBJ2-1; 8 bases map to TRBD2. The V segment lost 6 bases and the J segment 3 bases; nucleotides outside the gene matches: 10. The CDR3 extends over 16 amino acids. CDR3 sequence reads: CASRPSGLASYNEQFF. CDR3 sequence (DNA): TGTGCCAGCAGACCTTCAGGACTAGCTAGCTACAATGAGCAGTTCTTC.

In its sample, this clonotype was seen once. The chain has TRBV7-9 and TRBJ1-2; the D gene is possibly TRBD1 (6 bases). The CDR3 is 14 amino acids. Germline-derived CDR1 and CDR2 are SEHNR and FQNEAQ (reference sequence). V was clipped by 5 bases and J by 7 bases, with 17 bases between them. DNA of the CDR3: TGTGCCAGCAGCCCAGGAGGGGGGCGCGTTGGCTACACCTTC. Its translation: CASSPGGGRVGYTF.

V gene TRBV29-1 combines with J gene TRBJ2-2; perhaps TRBD1 as D (6 bases). This CDR3 is built from 14 residues. Germline values: CDR1 SQVTM, CDR2 ANQGSEA. Trimming shortened V by 6 bases and J by 3 bases, and 14 bases separated the two germline ends. The CDR3 loop is CSVGETGYTGELFF. The CDR3, as DNA: TGCAGCGTGGGCGAGACAGGTTACACCGGGGAGCTGTTTTTT.

This clonotype was recorded many times. V and J are TRBV5-1 and TRBJ1-6, with 8 bases lining up with TRBD1. Germline-derived CDR1 and CDR2 are SGHRS and YFSETQ. Trimming took 1 base from V and 11 from J; bases not matched to a gene: 5. This CDR3 spans 14 amino acids. The CDR3 region has the DNA TGCGCCAGCAGCTTGACAGGGGGAGAGGCACCCCTCCACTTT. Translating it yields CASSLTGGEAPLHF. The full variable domain, completed using reference TRBV5-1 and TRBJ1-6, is KAGVTQTPRYLIKTRGQQVTLSCSPISGHRSVSWYQQTPGQGLQFLFEYFSETQRNKGNFPGRFSGRQFSNSRSEMNVSTLELGDSALYLCASSLTGGEAPLHFGNGTRLTVT.

This clonotype was counted between two and nine times. The CDR3 loop reads CASSLVQGAIEQYF. CDR3 DNA sequence: TGTGCCAGCAGCTTAGTACAGGGGGCAATTGAGCAGTACTTC. The chain couples TRBV7-8 to TRBJ2-7, with 9 positions matching TRBD1. This CDR3 has 14 amino acids. Germline V CDR1 and CDR2: SGHVS, FQNEAQ. V shed 1 base, J shed 7 bases, and the junction held 5 bases outside the gene matches.

This clonotype was seen a handful of times. The chain links TRBV7-2 to TRBJ2-7; D is unclear. The CDR3 contains 12 residues. Trimming stripped 1 base from V and 6 bases from J, with 7 bases between. In germline, CDR1 is SGHTA, CDR2 FQGNSA. In DNA form, the CDR3 reads TGTGCCAGCAGCTTAGGATTCCGCGAGCAGTACTTC. This encodes CASSLGFREQYF.

The chain uses TRBV12-3 or TRBV12-4 and TRBJ2-5; maybe TRBD2 (7 bases). The CDR3 loop spans 15 amino acids. V gave up 3 bases and J gave up 5 bases, with 16 bases separating them. The CDR3, as DNA: TGTGCCAGCAGTTTCGGGGAGGGGGTTCGGGAGACCCAGTACTTC. This sequence encodes CASSFGEGVRETQYF.

The chain combines TRBV20-1 with TRBJ2-2; D gene ambiguous. The CDR3 has 12 residues. Germline V gene sequence: CDR1 DFQATT, CDR2 SNEGSKA (reference sequence). V was clipped by 3 bases and J by 4 bases, with 6 bases between them. CDR3: CSASVGTGELFF. CDR3 DNA: TGCAGTGCTAGCGTTGGCACCGGGGAGCTGTTTTTT.

The CDR3 here is CASGEMMAGELFF. The CDR3 DNA sequence: TGTGCCAGCGGGGAAATGATGGCCGGGGAGCTGTTTTTT. The rearrangement uses TRBV9 and TRBJ2-2, with D hard to call. The V end lost 7 bases, the J end lost 6 bases, and 13 bases lay between the germline ends. The CDR3 sequence is 13 residues long. The germline V gene encodes CDR1 SGDLS and CDR2 YYNGEE. Looking up the rest from reference TRBV9 and TRBJ2-2 gives the full variable domain: DSGVTQTPKHLITATGQRVTLRCSPRSGDLSVYWYQQSLDQGLQFLIQYYNGEERAKGNILERFSAQQFPDLHSELNLSSLELGDSALYFCASGEMMAGELFFGEGSRLTVL.

The rearrangement uses TRBV30 and TRBJ2-3; D tentatively fits TRBD1 or TRBD2 (5 bases each). The germline gives CDR1 GTSNPN, CDR2 SVGIG (reference sequence). V was clipped by 3 bases and J by 1 base, with 11 bases between them. CDR3 length: 14 residues. The CDR3 spells CAWSGRGGTDTQYF. The DNA of the CDR3 is TGTGCCTGGAGCGGTAGAGGGGGCACAGATACGCAGTATTTT.

The chain uses TRBV6-2 or TRBV6-3 and TRBJ2-2, with TRBD2 matching 8 bases. J was trimmed by 7 bases and V by 6 bases; bases with no gene match: 1. Germline loops: CDR1 MNHEY, CDR2 SVGEGT. The length of the CDR3 is 12 residues. The CDR3 bases are TGTGCCAGCAGGCTAGCGGGCGGGGAGCTGTTTTTT. Its protein product is CASRLAGGELFF.

The chain employs TRBV7-2 and TRBJ1-3; no definite D call. V was pared by 6 bases and J by 1 base, with 7 bases between. The CDR3 consists of 13 residues. Germline V gives CDR1 SGHTA, CDR2 FQGNSA. The CDR3 protein is CASSYNSGNTIYF. The CDR3 nucleotides are TGTGCCAGCAGTTATAATTCTGGAAACACCATATATTTT.

This clonotype was seen more than once but under ten times. The gene calls are TRBV7-3 and TRBJ2-7, with unresolved D. Germline CDR1 SGHTA, CDR2 FQGTGA. The CDR3 is made up of 13 amino acids. V was pared by 5 bases and J by 3 bases, with 11 bases between. The CDR3 DNA reads as TGTGCCAGCAGCCCGGACGGATTCTACGAGCAGTACTTC. Its translation: CASSPDGFYEQYF.

The table lists this clonotype with a few counts. J is TRBJ2-7 and V is TRBV6-5, with TRBD1 matching over 8 bases. Germline values: CDR1 MNHEY, CDR2 SVGAGI. J lost 7 bases, V lost 6 bases, and 11 bases had no gene match. CDR3 length: 14 residues. Written as DNA, the CDR3 is TGTGCCAGCAGCTCTGGGCAGGGGGCTTTGGAGCAGTACGTC. It encodes CASSSGQGALEQYV.

This clonotype was observed once. This sequence joins TRBV7-2 and TRBJ1-4; perhaps TRBD1 as D (5 bases). The ends were cut back, 0 bases at V and 7 bases at J, with 15 bases in the middle. Germline lookup yields CDR1 SGHTA and CDR2 FQGNSA. The CDR3 is made up of 16 amino acids. The CDR3 is CASSLAPGTKIEKLFF. The CDR3 DNA is TGTGCCAGCAGCTTAGCACCAGGGACGAAAATTGAAAAACTGTTTTTT. The entire variable domain, with the rest obtained from reference TRBV7-2 and TRBJ1-4, is as follows: GAGVSQSPSNKVTEKGKDVELRCDPISGHTALYWYRQSLGQGLEFLIYFQGNSAPDKSGLPSDRFSAERTGGSVSTLTIQRTQQEDSAVYLCASSLAPGTKIEKLFFGSGTQLSVL.

This clonotype was seen at least ten times. J is TRBJ2-1 and V is TRBV4-3; D could derive from TRBD1 or TRBD2 (7 bases each). V was cut by 0 bases and J by 8 bases, with 17 bases left in between. There are 16 residues in the CDR3. Germline V lookup: CDR1 LGHNA, CDR2 YSLEER. The CDR3 loop is CASSQDVPGGGDEQFF. The CDR3 nucleotides read TGCGCCAGCAGCCAAGATGTGCCAGGGGGGGGTGATGAGCAGTTCTTC.

This clonotype was counted only a few times. The chain combines TRBV4-1 with TRBJ2-1; D uncertain. V dropped 0 bases and J dropped 8 bases, with 14 bases sitting between them. Germline V gene sequence: CDR1 MGHRA, CDR2 YSYEKL. The CDR3 totals 15 residues. The chain's CDR3 is CASSQEWLGLDEQFF. DNA of the CDR3: TGCGCCAGCAGCCAAGAATGGCTAGGGTTGGATGAGCAGTTCTTC.

This chain links TRBV6-5 with TRBJ1-6, with D perhaps TRBD1 (5 bases). The germline gives CDR1 MNHEY, CDR2 SVGAGI. The CDR3 totals 14 residues. Trimming stripped 11 bases from V and 9 bases from J, with 20 bases between. DNA of the CDR3: TGTGCCTCCCACGCGGGGGGGGGGACTTCACCCCTCCACTTT. It encodes CASHAGGGTSPLHF.

The chain has TRBV3-1 and TRBJ1-1; D not certain. Germline V gives CDR1 LGHDT, CDR2 YNNKEL (reference sequence). CDR3 length: 12 amino acids. The ends were cut back, 6 bases at V and 2 bases at J, with 7 bases in the middle. The CDR3: CASRRENTEAFF. In DNA, the CDR3 is TGTGCCAGCAGGAGGGAAAACACTGAAGCTTTCTTT.

This clonotype was seen more than once but under ten times. CDR3 nucleotides: TGTGCCAGCAGCGTAGAGGTTAGCGGAGAGACCCAGTACTTC. Translation gives CASSVEVSGETQYF. This chain uses TRBV9 with TRBJ2-5; maybe TRBD2 (6 bases). Germline CDR1 reads SGDLS; CDR2 reads YYNGEE. This CDR3 is 14 amino acids long. V lost 0 bases, J lost 4 bases, and 10 bases lay in between.

The chain uses TRBV11-2 and TRBJ2-2, with D unclear. V was clipped by 3 bases and J by 4 bases, with 12 bases between them. The CDR3 is 15 amino acids. From germline, CDR1 is SGHAT and CDR2 FQNNGV. CDR3 sequence reads: CASSFEFSGTGELFF. The DNA for the CDR3 is TGTGCCAGCAGCTTCGAGTTTTCGGGCACCGGGGAGCTGTTTTTT.

There are a few counts of this clonotype. V and J are TRBV27 and TRBJ1-1, with a tentative D call TRBD1 (6 bases). Between the trimmed V and J ends, which lost 5 bases and 1 base, there was a span of 14 bases. Looked up from germline, CDR1 is MNHEY and CDR2 is SMNVEV (reference sequence). The CDR3 spans 15 residues. The CDR3 bases are TGTGCCAGCAGTATACAGGGAAGCGGGAACACTGAAGCTTTCTTT. Encoded protein: CASSIQGSGNTEAFF.

The chain carries TRBV20-1 and TRBJ2-3; 11 bases align to TRBD2. V shed 6 bases and J 4 bases; nucleotides not matched to a gene: 9. The V gene's germline CDR1 is DFQATT and CDR2 SNEGSKA (reference sequence). The CDR3 consists of 15 residues. The CDR3 loop reads CSAAPSGGLADTQYF. CDR3 sequence (DNA): TGCAGTGCCGCGCCTAGCGGGGGGCTTGCAGATACGCAGTATTTT.

This clonotype came up a few times. DNA of the CDR3: TGTGCCAGCAGCAGCCGGGACAGCCCCACCGGGGAGCTGTTTTTT. This gives the protein CASSSRDSPTGELFF. The chain joins TRBV9 to TRBJ2-2; 7 bases match TRBD1. This CDR3 region has 15 residues. The germline V gene has CDR1 SGDLS and CDR2 YYNGEE. V gave up 4 bases and J gave up 4 bases; unmatched junction bases: 7.